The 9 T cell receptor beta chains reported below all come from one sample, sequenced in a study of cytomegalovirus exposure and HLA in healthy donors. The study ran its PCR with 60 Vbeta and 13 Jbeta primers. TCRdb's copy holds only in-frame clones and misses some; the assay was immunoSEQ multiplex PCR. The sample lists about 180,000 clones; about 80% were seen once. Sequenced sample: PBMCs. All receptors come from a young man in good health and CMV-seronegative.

The CDR3, as DNA: TGTGCCAGCAGGTCCTACCAAACAGGGAGCGTCCAAGAGACCCAGTACTTC. This translates into CASRSYQTGSVQETQYF. The chain has TRBV5-4 and TRBJ2-5; a weak D match, TRBD1 (6 bases). The V gene's germline CDR1 is SGHNT and CDR2 YYREEE (reference sequence). The CDR3 consists of 17 residues. Trimming took off 5 bases at V and 1 base at J, with 21 bases between the two ends. Looking up the rest from reference TRBV5-4 and TRBJ2-5 gives the full variable domain: ETGVTQSPTHLIKTRGQQVTLRCSSQSGHNTVSWYQQALGQGPQFIFQYYREEENGRGNFPPRFSGLQFPNYSSELNVNALELDDSALYLCASRSYQTGSVQETQYFGPGTRLLVL.

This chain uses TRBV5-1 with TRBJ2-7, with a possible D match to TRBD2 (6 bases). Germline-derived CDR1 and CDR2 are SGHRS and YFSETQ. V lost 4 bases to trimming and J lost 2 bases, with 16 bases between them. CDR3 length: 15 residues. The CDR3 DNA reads TGCGCCAGCAGCAGAGGGGAGGCAGTTGCCTACGAGCAGTACTTC. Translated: CASSRGEAVAYEQYF.

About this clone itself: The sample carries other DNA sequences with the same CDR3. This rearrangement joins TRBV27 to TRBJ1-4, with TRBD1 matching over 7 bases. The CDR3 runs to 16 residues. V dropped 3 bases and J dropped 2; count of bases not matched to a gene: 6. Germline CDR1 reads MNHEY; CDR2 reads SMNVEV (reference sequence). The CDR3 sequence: CASSFTGASTNEKLFF. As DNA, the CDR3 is TGTGCCAGCAGTTTCACAGGGGCCTCGACTAATGAAAAACTGTTTTTT.

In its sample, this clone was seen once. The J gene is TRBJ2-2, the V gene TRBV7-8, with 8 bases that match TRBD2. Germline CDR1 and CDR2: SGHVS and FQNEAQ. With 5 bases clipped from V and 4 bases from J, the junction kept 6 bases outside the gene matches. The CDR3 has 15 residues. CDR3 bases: TGTGCCAGCAGCGTAAGCGGGGGTATCACCGGGGAGCTGTTTTTT. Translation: CASSVSGGITGELFF.

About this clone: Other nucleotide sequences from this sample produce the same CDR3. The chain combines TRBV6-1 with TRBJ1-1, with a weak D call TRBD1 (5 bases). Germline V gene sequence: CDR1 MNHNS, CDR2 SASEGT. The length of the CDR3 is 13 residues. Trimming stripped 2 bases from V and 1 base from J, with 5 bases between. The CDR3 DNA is TGTGCCAGCAGTGAACAGGGGAACACTGAAGCTTTCTTT. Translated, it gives CASSEQGNTEAFF.

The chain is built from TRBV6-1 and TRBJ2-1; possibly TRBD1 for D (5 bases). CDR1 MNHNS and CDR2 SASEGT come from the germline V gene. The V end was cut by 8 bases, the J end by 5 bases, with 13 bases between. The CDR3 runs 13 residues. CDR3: CASDGRAHNEQFF. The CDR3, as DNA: TGTGCCAGCGACGGCAGGGCCCACAATGAGCAGTTCTTC.

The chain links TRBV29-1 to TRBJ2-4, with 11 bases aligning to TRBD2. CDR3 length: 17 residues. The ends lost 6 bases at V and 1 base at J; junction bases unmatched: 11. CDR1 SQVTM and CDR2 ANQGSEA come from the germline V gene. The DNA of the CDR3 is TGCAGCGTCACCCGCGGACTAGCGGGTCGGGCCAAAAACATTCAGTACTTC. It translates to CSVTRGLAGRAKNIQYF.

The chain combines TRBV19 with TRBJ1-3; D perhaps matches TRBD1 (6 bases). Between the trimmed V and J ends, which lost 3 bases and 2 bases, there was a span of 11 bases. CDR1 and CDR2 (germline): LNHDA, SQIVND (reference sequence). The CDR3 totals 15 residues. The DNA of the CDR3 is TGTGCCAGTAGTATGAACAGGGCGCCTGGAAACACCATATATTTT. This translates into CASSMNRAPGNTIYF.

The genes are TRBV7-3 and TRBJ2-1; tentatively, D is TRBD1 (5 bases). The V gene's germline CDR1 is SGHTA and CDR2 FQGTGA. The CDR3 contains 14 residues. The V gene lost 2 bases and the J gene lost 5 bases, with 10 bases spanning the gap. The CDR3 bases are TGTGCCAGCAGCTTAGGTCCCAGGGACAATGAGCAGTTCTTC. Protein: CASSLGPRDNEQFF.